Listed below are T cell receptor beta chains from one sample, sequenced in a study of blood T cell repertoires in COVID-19. Data came from immunoSEQ multiplex PCR; TCRdb stores just in-frame clones and leaves some out. The table has more than 400,000 clones, 90% seen once. Material for sequencing was PBMCs or T cells enriched from blood (not recorded which). These TCRs come from a man in his late teens or twenties who had recovered from COVID-19. Both conserved end residues are part of each CDR3. D genes are given only for firm matches. The size of a clone is reported for some rows only, either as once, few or many, or as a class for expanded clones.

j_call	clone_size	v_call	d_call	cdr3_aa	cdr3_nt
TRBJ2-2	.	TRBV7-3	TRBD1	CASSLMDRVYAGELFF	TGTGCCAGCAGCTTAATGGACAGGGTATACGCCGGGGAGCTGTTTTTT
TRBJ1-1	.	TRBV27	.	CASKDPGVLTEAFF	TGTGCCAGCAAAGACCCGGGGGTGTTGACTGAAGCTTTCTTT
TRBJ1-4	few	TRBV19	.	CASSTYRVATNEKLFF	TGTGCCAGTAGTACCTACAGGGTTGCAACTAATGAAAAACTGTTTTTT
TRBJ1-2	.	TRBV25-1	TRBD1	CASQMTGSYGYTF	TGTGCCAGCCAAATGACAGGGTCCTATGGCTACACCTTC
TRBJ1-2	once	TRBV30	TRBD1	CAVLKNRGPGYGYTF	TGTGCCGTTCTGAAAAACAGGGGGCCAGGCTATGGCTACACCTTC
TRBJ1-6	.	TRBV6-5	.	CASSPQGKNSPLHF	TGTGCCAGCAGCCCACAGGGAAAAAATTCACCCCTCCACTTT
TRBJ1-2	.	TRBV7-9	.	CASSPYSNYGYTF	TGTGCCAGCAGCCCATACAGTAACTATGGCTACACCTTC
TRBJ1-4	.	TRBV6-5	TRBD1	CASSYFPGQGWKKLFF	TGTGCCAGCAGTTACTTCCCGGGACAGGGTTGGAAAAAACTGTTTTTT
TRBJ1-1	.	TRBV10-3	.	CAIKPYDTPTEAFF	TGTGCCATCAAACCCTACGACACACCGACTGAAGCTTTCTTT
TRBJ1-3	.	TRBV3-1/TRBV3-2	.	CASSQAGPGNTIYF	TGTGCCAGCAGCCAAGCAGGGCCCGGAAACACCATATATTTT
TRBJ1-2	.	TRBV27	.	CASSLSAVWGDGYTF	TGTGCCAGCAGTTTAAGCGCCGTCTGGGGAGATGGCTACACCTTC
TRBJ1-1	.	TRBV28	TRBD1	CASSLGTKQGASTEAFF	TGTGCCAGCAGTTTAGGGACTAAACAGGGGGCAAGCACTGAAGCTTTCTTT
TRBJ2-7	.	TRBV27	TRBD2	CASSTKRESPLRQYF	TGTGCCAGCAGTACTAAGCGGGAGTCTCCCCTACGGCAGTACTTC
TRBJ1-4	.	TRBV7-2	TRBD1	CASSLGQGVNEKLFF	TGTGCCAGCAGCTTAGGACAGGGGGTCAATGAAAAACTGTTTTTT
TRBJ2-3	.	TRBV2	.	CARGRDSTDTQYF	TGTGCCAGAGGGCGGGACAGCACAGATACGCAGTATTTT
TRBJ1-1	few	TRBV5-1	.	CASTPSTDRNTEAFF	TGCGCCAGCACTCCGTCGACGGACAGAAACACTGAAGCTTTCTTT
TRBJ2-4	.	TRBV25-1	.	CASSPTGLAKNIQYF	TGTGCCAGCAGTCCAACAGGGCTAGCCAAAAACATTCAGTACTTC
TRBJ2-6	.	TRBV4-1	.	CASSQRNPSGANVLTF	TGCGCCAGCAGCCAGAGGAATCCCTCTGGGGCCAACGTCCTGACTTTC
TRBJ1-4	.	TRBV11-3	.	CASSHQGPPNEKLFF	TGTGCCAGCAGCCACCAGGGCCCCCCAAATGAAAAACTGTTTTTT
TRBJ1-1	once	TRBV11-2	.	CASSGTQGPVGTEAFF	TGTGCCAGCAGCGGAACCCAGGGGCCTGTGGGTACTGAAGCTTTCTTT
TRBJ2-3	.	TRBV6-5	TRBD2	CASRSAGVDTQYF	TGTGCCAGCAGGTCCGCGGGGGTAGATACGCAGTATTTT
TRBJ2-1	.	TRBV14	TRBD2	CASSQLAGGANEQFF	TGTGCCAGCAGCCAGTTAGCGGGAGGTGCCAATGAGCAGTTCTTC
TRBJ1-4	.	TRBV5-1	.	CASSYRVSEKLFF	TGCGCCAGCAGCTACAGGGTGAGCGAAAAACTGTTTTTT
TRBJ1-1	.	TRBV29-1	.	CSVTQRTLNTEAFF	TGCAGCGTTACGCAGAGGACACTAAACACTGAAGCTTTCTTT
TRBJ1-6	.	TRBV18	.	CASSPPGRDSPLHF	TGTGCCAGCTCACCACCGGGGAGGGATTCACCCCTCCACTTT
TRBJ1-2	once	TRBV12-5	.	CASGLVQRTVSYGYTF	TGTGCTAGTGGTTTGGTACAGAGGACAGTCTCCTATGGCTACACCTTC
TRBJ1-1	.	TRBV27	.	CASRRLNTEAFF	TGTGCCAGCCGCAGATTGAACACTGAAGCTTTCTTT
TRBJ2-7	.	TRBV27	.	CASSLFGGYYEQYF	TGTGCCAGCAGTTTATTCGGCGGATACTACGAGCAGTACTTC
TRBJ1-1	.	TRBV19	.	CASSIGEASPSINTEAFF	TGTGCCAGTAGTATAGGAGAGGCCTCACCGTCAATCAACACTGAAGCTTTCTTT
TRBJ2-1	.	TRBV4-1	TRBD2	CASSRKRDYGYNEQFF	TGCGCCAGCAGCCGGAAGCGGGACTACGGTTACAATGAGCAGTTCTTC
TRBJ2-3	.	TRBV3-1/TRBV3-2	TRBD2	CASSHGGGRALGTDTQYF	TGTGCCAGCAGCCATGGTGGCGGGAGGGCCCTCGGCACAGATACGCAGTATTTT
TRBJ2-3	.	TRBV4-2	.	CASKSSEPSPGDTQYF	TGTGCCAGCAAATCCTCGGAGCCATCACCCGGGGATACGCAGTATTTT
TRBJ2-5	.	TRBV5-4	.	CASSTSTLPETQYF	TGTGCCAGCAGCACCTCTACCCTTCCGGAGACCCAGTACTTC
TRBJ2-3	once	TRBV6-5	TRBD1	CATTDRGLGDTQYF	TGTGCCACCACGGACAGGGGGCTTGGAGATACGCAGTATTTT
TRBJ2-1	.	TRBV7-9	.	CASSPFEGDGYDEQFF	TGTGCCAGCAGCCCGTTTGAGGGAGACGGTTACGATGAGCAGTTCTTC
TRBJ2-5	.	TRBV5-1	.	CASNLGGLGETQYF	TGCGCCAGCAACTTGGGGGGCCTGGGGGAGACCCAGTACTTC
TRBJ2-3	once	TRBV9	TRBD2	CASSVSSGGYTDTQYF	TGTGCCAGCAGCGTATCGAGCGGGGGCTACACAGATACGCAGTATTTT
TRBJ1-1	.	TRBV19	.	CASSIIAGATEAFF	TGTGCCAGTAGTATTATAGCAGGGGCCACTGAAGCTTTCTTT
TRBJ1-4	.	TRBV29-1	.	CSVPAAGNEKLFF	TGCAGCGTTCCCGCGGCAGGGAATGAAAAACTGTTTTTT
TRBJ2-2	.	TRBV2	.	CASRHENANTGELFF	TGTGCCAGCAGACACGAAAACGCGAACACCGGGGAGCTGTTTTTT
TRBJ1-6	.	TRBV2	.	CASRDDSNSPLHF	TGTGCCAGCAGGGACGACAGTAATTCACCCCTCCACTTT
TRBJ1-1	few	TRBV7-9	.	CASSPRDTEAFF	TGTGCCAGCAGCCCCCGAGACACTGAAGCTTTCTTT
TRBJ1-5	.	TRBV18	.	CASSKYRDSNQPQHF	TGTGCCAGCTCGAAATACAGGGATAGCAATCAGCCCCAGCATTTT
TRBJ1-2	.	TRBV9	.	CASSPNGNYGYTF	TGTGCCAGCAGCCCGAACGGTAACTATGGCTACACCTTC
TRBJ1-2	.	TRBV7-9	.	CASSLDSGFGYTF	TGTGCCAGCAGCTTGGACAGTGGATTCGGCTACACCTTC
TRBJ1-1	.	TRBV29-1	.	CSVERNTEAFF	TGCAGCGTTGAGAGGAACACTGAAGCTTTCTTT
TRBJ1-5	once	TRBV28	.	CATYPTGSPYSNQPQHF	TGTGCCACCTACCCGACAGGATCCCCATATAGCAATCAGCCCCAGCATTTT
TRBJ2-3	.	TRBV5-4	.	CASSPAGGIRTDTQYF	TGTGCCAGCAGCCCCGCTGGAGGGATCCGCACAGATACGCAGTATTTT
TRBJ1-6	.	TRBV15	.	CATSRRGSRKGSPLHF	TGTGCCACCAGCAGAAGGGGCAGCAGGAAGGGGTCACCCCTCCACTTT
TRBJ2-2	.	TRBV2	.	CASSEGVGSGELFF	TGTGCCAGCAGTGAAGGTGTTGGCAGCGGGGAGCTGTTTTTT
TRBJ1-1	.	TRBV2	.	CASKRTENTEAFF	TGTGCCAGCAAGCGGACAGAGAACACTGAAGCTTTCTTT
TRBJ1-1	few	TRBV10-3	.	CAISEGGLGTFF	TGTGCCATCAGTGAAGGCGGACTAGGGACTTTCTTT
TRBJ1-2	.	TRBV18	.	CASSPRGGDGYTF	TGTGCCAGCTCACCACGTGGGGGCGATGGCTACACCTTC
TRBJ1-5	.	TRBV19	TRBD1	CASSIGQGLQPQHF	TGTGCCAGTAGTATTGGACAGGGACTTCAGCCCCAGCATTTT
TRBJ1-1	.	TRBV14	.	CASREEGDTEAFF	TGTGCCAGCCGAGAGGAGGGAGACACTGAAGCTTTCTTT
TRBJ2-7	.	TRBV2	TRBD1	CASKYGQGPYEQYF	TGTGCCAGCAAATATGGACAGGGGCCGTACGAGCAGTACTTC
TRBJ1-1	.	TRBV12-3/TRBV12-4	.	CASSSPGRTSGVF	TGTGCCAGCAGTTCACCGGGACGGACCTCGGGAGTCTTT
TRBJ2-7	.	TRBV29-1	TRBD1	CSANRGSSYEQYF	TGCAGCGCAAACAGGGGGAGCTCCTACGAGCAGTACTTC
TRBJ1-1	.	TRBV5-6	TRBD1	CASSGQVMVSLTGHEAFF	TGTGCCAGCAGCGGACAGGTGATGGTCAGCCTAACCGGCCATGAAGCTTTCTTT
TRBJ1-6	.	TRBV5-6	.	CASSSRTENSPLHF	TGTGCCAGCAGTTCCAGGACAGAAAATTCACCCCTCCACTTT